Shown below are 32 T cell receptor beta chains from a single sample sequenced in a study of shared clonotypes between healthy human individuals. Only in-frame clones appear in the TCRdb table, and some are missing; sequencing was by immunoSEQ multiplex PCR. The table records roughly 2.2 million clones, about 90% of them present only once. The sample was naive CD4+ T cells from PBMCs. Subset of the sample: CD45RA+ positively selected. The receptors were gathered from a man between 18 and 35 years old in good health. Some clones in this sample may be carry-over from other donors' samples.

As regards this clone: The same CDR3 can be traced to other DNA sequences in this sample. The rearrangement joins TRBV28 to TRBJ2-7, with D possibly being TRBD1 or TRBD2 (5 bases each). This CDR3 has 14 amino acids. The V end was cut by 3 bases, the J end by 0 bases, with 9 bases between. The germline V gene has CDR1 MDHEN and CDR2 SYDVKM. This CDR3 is CASSLAGSSYEQYF. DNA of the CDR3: TGTGCCAGCAGTTTGGCAGGGAGCTCCTACGAGCAGTACTTC.

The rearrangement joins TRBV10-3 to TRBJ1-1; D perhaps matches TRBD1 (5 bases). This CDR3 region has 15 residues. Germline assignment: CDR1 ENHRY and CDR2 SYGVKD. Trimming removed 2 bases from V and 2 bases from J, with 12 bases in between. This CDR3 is CAISERRVGNTEAFF. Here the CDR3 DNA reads TGTGCCATCAGTGAGCGCAGGGTCGGTAACACTGAAGCTTTCTTT.

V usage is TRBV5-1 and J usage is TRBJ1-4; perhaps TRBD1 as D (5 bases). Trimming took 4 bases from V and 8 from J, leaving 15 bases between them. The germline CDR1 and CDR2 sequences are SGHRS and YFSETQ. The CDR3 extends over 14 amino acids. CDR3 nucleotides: TGCGCCAGCAGCCCTCCGGGGGGAGTGGAAAAACTGTTTTTT. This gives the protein CASSPPGGVEKLFF.

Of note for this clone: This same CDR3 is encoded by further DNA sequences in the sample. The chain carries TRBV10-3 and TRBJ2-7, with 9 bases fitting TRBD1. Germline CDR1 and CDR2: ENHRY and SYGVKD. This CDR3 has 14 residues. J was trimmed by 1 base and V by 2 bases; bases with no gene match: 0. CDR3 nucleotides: TGTGCCATCAGTGAGGGACAGGGGTCCTACGAGCAGTACTTC. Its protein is CAISEGQGSYEQYF.

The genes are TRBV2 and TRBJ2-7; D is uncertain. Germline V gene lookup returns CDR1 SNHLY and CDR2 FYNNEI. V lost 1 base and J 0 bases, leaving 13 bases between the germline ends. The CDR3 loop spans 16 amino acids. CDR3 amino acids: CASSEGPDPSSYEQYF. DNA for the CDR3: TGTGCCAGCAGTGAAGGCCCGGACCCGAGCTCCTACGAGCAGTACTTC.

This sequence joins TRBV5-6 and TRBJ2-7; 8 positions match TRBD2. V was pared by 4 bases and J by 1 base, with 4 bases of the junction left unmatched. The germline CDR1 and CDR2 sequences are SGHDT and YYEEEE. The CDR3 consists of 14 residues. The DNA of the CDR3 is TGTGCCAGCAGCGGGGTAGCGGGATCCTACGAGCAGTACTTC. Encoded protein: CASSGVAGSYEQYF. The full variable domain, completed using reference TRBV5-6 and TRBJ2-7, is DAGVTQSPTHLIKTRGQQVTLRCSPKSGHDTVSWYQQALGQGPQFIFQYYEEEERQRGNFPDRFSGHQFPNYSSELNVNALLLGDSALYLCASSGVAGSYEQYFGPGTRLTVT.

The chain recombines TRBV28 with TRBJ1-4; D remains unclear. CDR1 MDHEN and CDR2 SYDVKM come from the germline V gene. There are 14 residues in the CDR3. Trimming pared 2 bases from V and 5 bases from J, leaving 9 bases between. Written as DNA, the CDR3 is TGTGCCAGCAGTTTACCCCCGGGGAATGAAAAACTGTTTTTT. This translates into CASSLPPGNEKLFF.

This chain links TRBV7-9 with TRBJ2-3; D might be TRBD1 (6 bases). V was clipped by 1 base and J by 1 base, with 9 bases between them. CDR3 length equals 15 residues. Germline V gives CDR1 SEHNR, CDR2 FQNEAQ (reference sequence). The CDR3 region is CASSLVRGGTDTQYF. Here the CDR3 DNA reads TGTGCCAGCAGCTTAGTCAGGGGAGGCACAGATACGCAGTATTTT.

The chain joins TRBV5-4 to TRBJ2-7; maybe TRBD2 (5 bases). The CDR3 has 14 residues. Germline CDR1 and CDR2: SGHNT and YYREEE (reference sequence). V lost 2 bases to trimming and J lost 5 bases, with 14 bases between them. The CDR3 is CASSFFGDFNEQYF. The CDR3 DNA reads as TGTGCCAGCAGCTTTTTCGGGGATTTCAACGAGCAGTACTTC.

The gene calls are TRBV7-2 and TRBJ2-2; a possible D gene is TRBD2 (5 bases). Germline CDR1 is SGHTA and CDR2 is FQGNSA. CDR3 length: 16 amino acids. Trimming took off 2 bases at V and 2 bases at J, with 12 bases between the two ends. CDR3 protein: CASSLQGLINTGELFF. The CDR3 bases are TGTGCCAGCAGCTTACAAGGACTGATAAACACCGGGGAGCTGTTTTTT.

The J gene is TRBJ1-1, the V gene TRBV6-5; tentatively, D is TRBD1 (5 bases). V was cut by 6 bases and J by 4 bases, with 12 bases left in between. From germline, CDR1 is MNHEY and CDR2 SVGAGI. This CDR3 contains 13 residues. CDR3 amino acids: CASSRRASTEAFF. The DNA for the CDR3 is TGTGCCAGCAGCCGCAGGGCAAGCACTGAAGCTTTCTTT.

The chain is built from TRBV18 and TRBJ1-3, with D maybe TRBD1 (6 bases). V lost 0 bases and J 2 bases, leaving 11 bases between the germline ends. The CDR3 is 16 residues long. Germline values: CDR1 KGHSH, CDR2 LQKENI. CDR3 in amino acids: CASSPPQGLTGNTIYF. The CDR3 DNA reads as TGTGCCAGCTCACCACCCCAGGGGCTTACTGGAAACACCATATATTTT.

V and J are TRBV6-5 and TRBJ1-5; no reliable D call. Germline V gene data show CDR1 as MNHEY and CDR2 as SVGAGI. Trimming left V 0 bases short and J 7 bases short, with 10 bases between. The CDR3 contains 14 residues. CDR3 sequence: CASSYSSGGQPQHF. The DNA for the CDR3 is TGTGCCAGCAGTTACTCGTCGGGAGGCCAGCCCCAGCATTTT.

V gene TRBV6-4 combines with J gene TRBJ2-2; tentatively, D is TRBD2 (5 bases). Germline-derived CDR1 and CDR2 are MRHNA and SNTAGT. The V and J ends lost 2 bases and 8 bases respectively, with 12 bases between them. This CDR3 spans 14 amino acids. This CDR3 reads CASSDRRWGGELFF. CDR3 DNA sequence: TGTGCCAGCAGTGACCGGAGGTGGGGAGGGGAGCTGTTTTTT.

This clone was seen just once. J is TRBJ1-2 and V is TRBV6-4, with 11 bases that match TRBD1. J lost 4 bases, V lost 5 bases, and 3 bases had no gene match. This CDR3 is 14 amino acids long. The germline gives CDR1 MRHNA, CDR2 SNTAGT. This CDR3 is CASSPDRGPYGYTF. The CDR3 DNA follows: TGTGCCAGCAGTCCGGACAGGGGGCCCTATGGCTACACCTTC.

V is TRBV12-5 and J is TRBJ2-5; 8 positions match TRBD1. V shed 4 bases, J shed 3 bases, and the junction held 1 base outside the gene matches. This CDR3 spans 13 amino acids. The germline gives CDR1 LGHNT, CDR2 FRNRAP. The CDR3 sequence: CASGSTGEETQYF. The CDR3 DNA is TGTGCTAGTGGTTCGACAGGGGAAGAGACCCAGTACTTC.

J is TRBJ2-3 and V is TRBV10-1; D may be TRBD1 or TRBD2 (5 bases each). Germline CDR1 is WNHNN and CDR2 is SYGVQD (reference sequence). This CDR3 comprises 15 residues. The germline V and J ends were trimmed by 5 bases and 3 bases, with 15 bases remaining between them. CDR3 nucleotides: TGCGCCAGCAGTCCCGGGGACGTTCGAACAGATACGCAGTATTTT. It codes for CASSPGDVRTDTQYF.

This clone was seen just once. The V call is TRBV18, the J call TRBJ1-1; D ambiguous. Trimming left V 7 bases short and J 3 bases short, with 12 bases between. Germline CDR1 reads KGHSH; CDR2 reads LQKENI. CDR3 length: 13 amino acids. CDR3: CASFLGMDTEAFF. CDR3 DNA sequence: TGTGCCAGCTTCCTTGGGATGGACACTGAAGCTTTCTTT.

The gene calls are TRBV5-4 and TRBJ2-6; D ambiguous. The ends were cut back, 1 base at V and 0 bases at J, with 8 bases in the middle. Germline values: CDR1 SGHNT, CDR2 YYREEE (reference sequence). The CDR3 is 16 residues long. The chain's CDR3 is CASSLRRSSGANVLTF. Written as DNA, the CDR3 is TGTGCCAGCAGCTTGCGTAGATCCTCTGGGGCCAACGTCCTGACTTTC.

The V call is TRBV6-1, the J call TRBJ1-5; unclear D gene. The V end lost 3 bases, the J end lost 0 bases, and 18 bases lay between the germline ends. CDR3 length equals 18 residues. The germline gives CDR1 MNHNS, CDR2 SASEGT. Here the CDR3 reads CASSERFGRFYSNQPQHF. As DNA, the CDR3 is TGTGCCAGCAGTGAGAGATTTGGGCGCTTCTATAGCAATCAGCCCCAGCATTTT.

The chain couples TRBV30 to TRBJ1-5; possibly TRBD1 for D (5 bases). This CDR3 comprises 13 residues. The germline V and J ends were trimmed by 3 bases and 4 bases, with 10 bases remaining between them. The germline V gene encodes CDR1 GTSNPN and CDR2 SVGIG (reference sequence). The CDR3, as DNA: TGTGCCTGGAGGGGGGAGGGGAATCAGCCCCAGCATTTT. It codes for CAWRGEGNQPQHF.

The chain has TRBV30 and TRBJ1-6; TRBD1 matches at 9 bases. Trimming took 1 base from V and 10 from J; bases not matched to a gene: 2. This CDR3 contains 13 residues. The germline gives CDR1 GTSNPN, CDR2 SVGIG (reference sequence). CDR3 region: CAWSGTGESPLHF. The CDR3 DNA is TGTGCCTGGAGTGGGACAGGGGAATCACCCCTCCACTTT.

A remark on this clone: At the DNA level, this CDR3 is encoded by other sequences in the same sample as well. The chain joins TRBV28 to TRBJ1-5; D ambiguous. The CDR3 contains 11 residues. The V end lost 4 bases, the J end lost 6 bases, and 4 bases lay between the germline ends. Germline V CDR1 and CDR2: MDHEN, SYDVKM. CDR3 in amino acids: CASSSGQPQHF. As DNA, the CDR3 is TGTGCCAGCAGTTCCGGTCAGCCCCAGCATTTT. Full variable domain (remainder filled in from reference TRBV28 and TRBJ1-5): DVKVTQSSRYLVKRTGEKVFLECVQDMDHENMFWYRQDPGLGLRLIYFSYDVKMKEKGDIPEGYSVSREKKERFSLILESASTNQTSMYLCASSSGQPQHFGDGTRLSIL.

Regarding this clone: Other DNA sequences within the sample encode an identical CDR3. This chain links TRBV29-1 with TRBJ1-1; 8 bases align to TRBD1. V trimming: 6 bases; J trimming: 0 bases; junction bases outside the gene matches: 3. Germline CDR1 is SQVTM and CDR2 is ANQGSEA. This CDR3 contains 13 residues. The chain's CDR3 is CSVGQGLNTEAFF. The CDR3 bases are TGCAGCGTCGGACAGGGCCTGAACACTGAAGCTTTCTTT. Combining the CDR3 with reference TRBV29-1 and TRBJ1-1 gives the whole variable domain SAVISQKPSRDICQRGTSLTIQCQVDSQVTMMFWYRQQPGQSLTLIATANQGSEATYESGFVIDKFPISRPNLTFSTLTVSNMSPEDSSIYLCSVGQGLNTEAFFGQGTRLTVV.

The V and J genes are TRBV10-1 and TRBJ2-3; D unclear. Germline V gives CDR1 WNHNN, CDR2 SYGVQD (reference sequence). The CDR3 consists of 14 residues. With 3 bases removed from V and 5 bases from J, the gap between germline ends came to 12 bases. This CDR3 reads CASSDVRSGDTQYF. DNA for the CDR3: TGCGCCAGCAGTGATGTGAGATCTGGAGATACGCAGTATTTT.

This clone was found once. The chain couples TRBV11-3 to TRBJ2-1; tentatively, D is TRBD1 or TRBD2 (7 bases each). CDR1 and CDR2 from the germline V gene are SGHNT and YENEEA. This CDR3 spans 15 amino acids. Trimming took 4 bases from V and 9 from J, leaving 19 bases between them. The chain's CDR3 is CASSSINQGGIEQFF. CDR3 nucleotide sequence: TGTGCCAGCAGCTCCATAAACCAGGGGGGGATTGAGCAGTTCTTC.

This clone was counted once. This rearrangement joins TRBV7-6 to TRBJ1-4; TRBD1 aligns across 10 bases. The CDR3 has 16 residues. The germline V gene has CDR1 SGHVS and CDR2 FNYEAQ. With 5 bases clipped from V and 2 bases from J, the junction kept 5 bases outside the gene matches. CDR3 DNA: TGTGCCAGCAGCCGGACAGGGGGTGCGACTAATGAAAAACTGTTTTTT. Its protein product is CASSRTGGATNEKLFF.

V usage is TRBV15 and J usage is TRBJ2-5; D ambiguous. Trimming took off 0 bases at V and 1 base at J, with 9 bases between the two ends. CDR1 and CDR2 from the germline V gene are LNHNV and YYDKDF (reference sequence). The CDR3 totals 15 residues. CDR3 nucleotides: TGTGCCACCAGCAGAGATCTGGCCGGCCAAGAGACCCAGTACTTC. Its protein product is CATSRDLAGQETQYF.

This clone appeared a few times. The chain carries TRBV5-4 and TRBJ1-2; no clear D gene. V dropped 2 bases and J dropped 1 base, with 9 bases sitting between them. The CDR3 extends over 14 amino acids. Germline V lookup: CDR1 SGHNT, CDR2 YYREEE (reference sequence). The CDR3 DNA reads TGTGCCAGCAGCTTTGGGCAGGATAACTATGGCTACACCTTC. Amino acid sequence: CASSFGQDNYGYTF.

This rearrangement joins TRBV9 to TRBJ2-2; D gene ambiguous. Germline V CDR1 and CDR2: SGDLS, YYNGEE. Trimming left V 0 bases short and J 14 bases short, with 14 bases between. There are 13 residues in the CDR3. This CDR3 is CASSVVGSWSLFF. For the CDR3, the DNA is TGTGCCAGCAGCGTAGTAGGCTCCTGGTCCCTGTTTTTT.

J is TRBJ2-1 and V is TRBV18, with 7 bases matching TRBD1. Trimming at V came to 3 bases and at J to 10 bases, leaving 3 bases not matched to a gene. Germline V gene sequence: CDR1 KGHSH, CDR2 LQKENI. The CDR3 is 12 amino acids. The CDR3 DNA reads TGTGCCAGCTCACCGACGGACAGGGAGCAGTTCTTC. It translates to CASSPTDREQFF. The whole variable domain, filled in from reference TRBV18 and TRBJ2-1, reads NAGVMQNPRHLVRRRGQEARLRCSPMKGHSHVYWYRQLPEEGLKFMVYLQKENIIDESGMPKERFSAEFPKEGPSILRIQQVVRGDSAAYFCASSPTDREQFFGPGTRLTVL.

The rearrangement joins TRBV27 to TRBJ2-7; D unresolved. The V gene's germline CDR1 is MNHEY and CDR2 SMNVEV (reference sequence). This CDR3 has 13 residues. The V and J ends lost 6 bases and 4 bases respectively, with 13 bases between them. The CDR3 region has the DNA TGTGCCAGCAGCTCCCCTTTGGGGTACGAGCAGTACTTC. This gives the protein CASSSPLGYEQYF.